This TCR beta chain was sequenced for a study of cytomegalovirus exposure and HLA in healthy donors. Study context: Within the Caucasian-associated ancestry cluster were 65% to 85% of the approximately 400 genotyped donors.

Participants comprised healthy donors of bone marrow. Whereas donors were nominally healthy upon sampling, unrecorded immune exposures were probable. PCR involved 60 Vbeta and 13 Jbeta primers. The data were produced by immunoSEQ multiplex PCR, yet TCRdb's version contains in-frame clones alone and is incomplete. The sample yields around 150,000 clones, about 75% seen once. Findings and limits, study-wide: Altogether, 164 TCR beta chains were recorded as cytomegalovirus-associated.

As to this clone: Antigen unknown.

The sequence came from a female donor in good health and CMV-seronegative. Sequenced: PBMCs.

This CDR3 reads CASSILGQGNYGYTF. The CDR3 DNA reads as TGCGCCAGCAGCATCCTCGGACAGGGAAACTATGGCTACACCTTC. The V and J genes are TRBV5-1 and TRBJ1-2, with TRBD1 identical over 8 bases. Germline V CDR1 and CDR2: SGHRS, YFSETQ. V gave up 4 bases and J gave up 2 bases; unmatched junction bases: 7. The CDR3 length is 15 residues.